This T cell receptor beta chain was identified in a study of CD8 T cells in Susac syndrome. Study-level findings and limits: The relatively small number of individuals in the TCR sequencing and HLA analysis was acknowledged by the study.

Reverse transcription used about 0.45 to 1 ug RNA and random hexamers. Amplification of TCR beta CDR3 was carried out by immunoSEQ multiplex PCR, which covered 54 Vbeta and 13 Jbeta segments. TCRdb analysed the immunoSEQ multiplex PCR reads with MiXCR anew, one entry per CDR3 protein. Of approximately 150,000 distinct CDR3 sequences listed, roughly 94% are singletons. This clonotype has only one observation. Its antigen is currently unknown. High-throughput TCR beta sequencing covered peripheral CD8+ and CD4+ T cells. Trimming cost V 5 bases and J 4 bases; bases outside gene matches: 6. CDR1 and CDR2 from the germline V gene are SEHNR and FQNEAQ (reference sequence). The CDR3 extends over 16 amino acids.

V and J are TRBV7-9 and TRBJ2-2, with 11 bases fitting TRBD2. Material: CD4+ T cells from PBMCs. The TCR was taken from a human donor with multiple sclerosis. The DNA for the CDR3 is TGTGCCAGCAGCCAACTAGCGGGAGAGGGCACCGGGGAGCTGTTTTTT. Residues: CASSQLAGEGTGELFF.